What follows are 14 T cell receptor beta chains derived from one specimen sequenced in a study of metastatic and nonmetastatic thyroid tumors. TCRdb used MiXCR to call clones anew from the PCR reads. Of tens of thousands of clones listed, 20% to 25% are singletons. Prior to thyroid surgery, none of the patients had received any treatment. The specimen was blood. Receptors were obtained from a female donor with papillary thyroid cancer or a benign thyroid nodule (not recorded which). Some clones in this sample may be carry-over from other donors' samples.

The chain combines TRBV18 with TRBJ1-1; D is perhaps TRBD1 (6 bases). The V gene lost 3 bases and the J gene lost 8 bases, with 13 bases spanning the gap. Germline CDR1 and CDR2: KGHSH and LQKENI. The CDR3 sequence is 13 residues long. CDR3 amino acids: CASSPLGQTEAFF. For the CDR3, the DNA is TGTGCCAGCTCACCCCTCGGACAGACCGAAGCTTTCTTT.

The rearrangement uses TRBV11-2 and TRBJ2-2; 7 bases agree with TRBD1. V dropped 2 bases and J dropped 7; count of bases not matched to a gene: 4. Germline lookup yields CDR1 SGHAT and CDR2 FQNNGV. There are 14 residues in the CDR3. The CDR3 region is CASSLRRGIGELFF. The CDR3 nucleotides are TGTGCCAGCAGCTTACGCAGGGGGATCGGGGAGCTGTTTTTT. Filled out from reference TRBV11-2 and TRBJ2-2, the complete variable domain reads EAGVAQSPRYKIIEKRQSVAFWCNPISGHATLYWYQQILGQGPKLLIQFQNNGVVDDSQLPKDRFSAERLKGVDSTLKIQPAKLEDSAVYLCASSLRRGIGELFFGEGSRLTVL.

In this sample, this clone turned up a few times. The chain has TRBV6-4 and TRBJ1-2; 8 nucleotides match TRBD1. The germline gives CDR1 MRHNA, CDR2 SNTAGT. The ends lost 5 bases at V and 4 bases at J; junction bases unmatched: 6. The CDR3 contains 14 residues. Written as DNA, the CDR3 is TGTGCCAGCAGTAGGGACAGGATTGCCTATGGCTACACCTTC. This encodes CASSRDRIAYGYTF.

This clone was counted only a few times. DNA for the CDR3: TGTGCCAGCAGTCTAAACCAGGGGGGCAATCAGCCCCAGCATTTT. It yields the protein CASSLNQGGNQPQHF. The rearrangement links TRBV27 to TRBJ1-5, with TRBD1 matching 7 bases. CDR3 length: 15 residues. Germline V gene data show CDR1 as MNHEY and CDR2 as SMNVEV (reference sequence). V dropped 5 bases and J dropped 2; count of bases not matched to a gene: 6.

This clone was detected only a few times. V is TRBV12-3 or TRBV12-4 and J is TRBJ2-7, with D unclear. Trimming cost V 2 bases and J 0 bases, with 11 bases left between them. The CDR3 loop spans 15 amino acids. CDR3: CASSLRSSASYEQYF. The CDR3 DNA follows: TGTGCCAGCAGTTTAAGGTCTAGTGCCTCCTACGAGCAGTACTTC.

This clone was observed a handful of times. V and J are TRBV6-1 and TRBJ2-5, with D possibly being TRBD1 (5 bases). There are 15 residues in the CDR3. V lost 0 bases and J 3 bases, leaving 11 bases between the germline ends. Germline V gene sequence: CDR1 MNHNS, CDR2 SASEGT. Written as DNA, the CDR3 is TGTGCCAGCAGTGAAGCACCCACAGGAGAAGAGACCCAGTACTTC. Protein sequence: CASSEAPTGEETQYF.

The V and J genes are TRBV19 and TRBJ2-1; the D call may be TRBD1 or TRBD2 (5 bases each). From germline, CDR1 is LNHDA and CDR2 SQIVND (reference sequence). The CDR3 is 15 amino acids. Deletions cut 4 bases from V and 4 bases from J, with 14 bases between. CDR3 sequence reads: CASSTQGSVYNEQFF. The DNA of the CDR3 is TGTGCCAGTAGTACCCAGGGTAGCGTTTACAATGAGCAGTTCTTC.

This clone has a handful of counts. This chain joins TRBV5-6 and TRBJ1-3, with D hard to call. CDR3 length: 14 amino acids. Germline lookup yields CDR1 SGHDT and CDR2 YYEEEE. V gave up 0 bases and J gave up 8 bases, with 12 bases separating them. The CDR3 sequence is CASSLGASLHTIYF. CDR3 nucleotide sequence: TGTGCCAGCAGCTTGGGGGCAAGTTTGCACACCATATATTTT.

The sample holds a few counts of this clone. The chain recombines TRBV2 with TRBJ2-1, with TRBD2 matching 10 bases. The CDR3 runs to 15 residues. V gave up 4 bases and J gave up 7 bases; unmatched junction bases: 7. In germline, CDR1 is SNHLY, CDR2 FYNNEI. CDR3 in amino acids: CASSGKASGSNEQFF. The CDR3 DNA reads as TGTGCCAGCAGTGGGAAGGCTAGCGGGAGTAATGAGCAGTTCTTC.

This clone was counted ten times or more. The chain has TRBV19 and TRBJ2-7; D is perhaps TRBD1 or TRBD2 (6 bases each). Germline V gene sequence: CDR1 LNHDA, CDR2 SQIVND (reference sequence). Trimming took 8 bases from V and 6 from J, leaving 23 bases between them. The length of the CDR3 is 15 residues. The CDR3 protein is CASRGGGTAVSEQYF. Written as DNA, the CDR3 is TGTGCCAGTCGAGGAGGGGGGACTGCGGTGAGCGAGCAGTACTTC.

This clone showed up many times. This rearrangement joins TRBV2 to TRBJ2-3; 8 nucleotides line up with TRBD1. The germline V gene encodes CDR1 SNHLY and CDR2 FYNNEI. With V trimmed by 8 bases and J by 5 bases, 9 bases remained unmatched. This CDR3 comprises 14 residues. The DNA for the CDR3 is TGTGCCAGCGACGGACAGGGATCTAGAGATACGCAGTATTTT. This codes for CASDGQGSRDTQYF.

The table lists this clone with many counts. The chain employs TRBV5-1 and TRBJ2-3; 11 nucleotides line up with TRBD2. The CDR3 totals 16 residues. The ends lost 1 base at V and 5 bases at J; junction bases unmatched: 6. In germline, CDR1 is SGHRS, CDR2 YFSETQ. The CDR3 nucleotides are TGCGCCAGCAGCTTGTTGGCTAGCGGGGGGTTAGATACGCAGTATTTT. Amino acids: CASSLLASGGLDTQYF.

In this sample, this clone turned up many times. The J gene is TRBJ1-1, the V gene TRBV30, with D perhaps TRBD1 (5 bases). Germline V gene lookup returns CDR1 GTSNPN and CDR2 SVGIG (reference sequence). CDR3 length equals 12 residues. Between the trimmed V and J ends, which lost 4 bases and 0 bases, there was a span of 6 bases. CDR3 sequence reads: CAWTGLNTEAFF. DNA for the CDR3: TGTGCCTGGACAGGGCTGAACACTGAAGCTTTCTTT. Complete variable domain (other parts from reference TRBV30 and TRBJ1-1): SQTIHQWPATLVQPVGSPLSLECTVEGTSNPNLYWYRQAAGRGLQLLFYSVGIGQISSEVPQNLSASRPQDRQFILSSKKLLLSDSGFYLCAWTGLNTEAFFGQGTRLTVV.

The chain joins TRBV6-1 to TRBJ1-2, with 7 bases lining up with TRBD1. Germline CDR1 is MNHNS and CDR2 is SASEGT. The J segment lost 4 bases and the V segment lost 8 bases, leaving 10 bases of the junction unmatched. The CDR3 runs 14 residues. CDR3 amino acids: CASRGQSSIYGYTF. The DNA of the CDR3 is TGTGCCAGCCGGGGACAGAGCAGCATCTATGGCTACACCTTC.